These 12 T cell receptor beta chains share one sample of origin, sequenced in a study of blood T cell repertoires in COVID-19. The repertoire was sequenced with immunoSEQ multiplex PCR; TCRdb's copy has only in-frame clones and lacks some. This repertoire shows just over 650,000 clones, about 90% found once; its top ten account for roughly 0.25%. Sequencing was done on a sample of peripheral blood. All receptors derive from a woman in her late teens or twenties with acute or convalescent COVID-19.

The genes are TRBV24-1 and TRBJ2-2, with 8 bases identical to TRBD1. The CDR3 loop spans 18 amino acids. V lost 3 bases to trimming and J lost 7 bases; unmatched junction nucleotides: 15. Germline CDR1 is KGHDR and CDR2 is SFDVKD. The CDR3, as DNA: TGTGCCACCAGTGATCCAGCATTGCAGGGGGCACACAGCGGGGAGCTGTTTTTT. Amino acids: CATSDPALQGAHSGELFF.

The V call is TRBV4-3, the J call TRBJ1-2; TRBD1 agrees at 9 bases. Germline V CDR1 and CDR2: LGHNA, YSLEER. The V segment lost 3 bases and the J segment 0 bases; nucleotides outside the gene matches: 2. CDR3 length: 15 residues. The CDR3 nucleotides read TGCGCCAGCAGCCAGAGACAGGGGGCTAACTATGGCTACACCTTC. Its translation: CASSQRQGANYGYTF.

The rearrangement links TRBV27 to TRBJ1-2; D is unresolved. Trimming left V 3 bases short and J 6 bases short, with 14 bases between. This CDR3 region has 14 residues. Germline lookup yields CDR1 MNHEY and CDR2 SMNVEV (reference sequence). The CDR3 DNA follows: TGTGCCAGCAGTTTCTCGGTTTATTCAAATGGCTACACCTTC. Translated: CASSFSVYSNGYTF.

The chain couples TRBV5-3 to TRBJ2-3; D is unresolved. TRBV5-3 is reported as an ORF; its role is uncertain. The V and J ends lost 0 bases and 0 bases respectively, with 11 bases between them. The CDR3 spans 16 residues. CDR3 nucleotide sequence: TGTGCCAGAAGCTTGGTTGGCACCCCTAGCACAGATACGCAGTATTTT. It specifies CARSLVGTPSTDTQYF.

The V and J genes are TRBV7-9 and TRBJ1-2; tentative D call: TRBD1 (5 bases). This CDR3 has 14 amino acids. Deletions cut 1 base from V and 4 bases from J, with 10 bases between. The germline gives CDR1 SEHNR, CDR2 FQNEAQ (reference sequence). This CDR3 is CASSLGTRGYGYTF. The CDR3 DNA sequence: TGTGCCAGCAGCTTAGGGACACGAGGCTATGGCTACACCTTC.

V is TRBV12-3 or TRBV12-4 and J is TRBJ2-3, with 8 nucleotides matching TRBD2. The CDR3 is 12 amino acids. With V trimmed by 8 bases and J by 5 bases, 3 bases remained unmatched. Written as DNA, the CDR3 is TGTGCCAGCCGGAGCGGGGGAGATACGCAGTATTTT. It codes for CASRSGGDTQYF.

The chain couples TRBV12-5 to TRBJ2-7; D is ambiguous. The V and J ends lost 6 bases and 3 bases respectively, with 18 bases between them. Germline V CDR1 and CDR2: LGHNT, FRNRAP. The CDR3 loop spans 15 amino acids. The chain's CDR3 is CASGPNSYPRYEQYF. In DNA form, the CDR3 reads TGTGCTAGTGGACCAAACAGTTACCCTCGCTACGAGCAGTACTTC.

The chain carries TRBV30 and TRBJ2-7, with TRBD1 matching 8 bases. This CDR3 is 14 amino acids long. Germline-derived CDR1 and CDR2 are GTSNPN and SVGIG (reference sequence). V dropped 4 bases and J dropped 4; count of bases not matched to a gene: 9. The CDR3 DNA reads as TGTGCCTGGAACTCCGGGACAGGAGGGTACGAGCAGTACTTC. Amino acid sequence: CAWNSGTGGYEQYF.

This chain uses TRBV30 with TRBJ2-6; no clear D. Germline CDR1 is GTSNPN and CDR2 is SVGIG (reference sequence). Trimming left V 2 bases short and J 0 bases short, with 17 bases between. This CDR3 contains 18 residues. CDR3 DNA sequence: TGTGCCTGGAGTCCTTCTGGGCGCAAGAGCTCTGGGGCCAACGTCCTGACTTTC. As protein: CAWSPSGRKSSGANVLTF.

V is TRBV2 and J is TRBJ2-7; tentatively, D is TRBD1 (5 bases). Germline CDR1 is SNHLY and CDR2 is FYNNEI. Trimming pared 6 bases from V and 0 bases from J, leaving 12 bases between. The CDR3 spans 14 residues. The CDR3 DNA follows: TGTGCCAGCAGGATCGGACACGGCTCCTACGAGCAGTACTTC. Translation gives CASRIGHGSYEQYF.

The CDR3 coding sequence is TGTGCCAGCAGCTGGGGCAGGAATGAAAAACTGTTTTTT. This translates into CASSWGRNEKLFF. The V gene is TRBV7-8, the J gene TRBJ1-4, with D maybe TRBD1 (5 bases). The CDR3 consists of 13 residues. CDR1 and CDR2 from the germline V gene are SGHVS and FQNEAQ. The germline V and J ends were trimmed by 4 bases and 5 bases, with 8 bases remaining between them. The full variable domain, with the rest looked up from reference TRBV7-8 and TRBJ1-4, is GAGVSQSPRYKVAKRGQDVALRCDPISGHVSLFWYQQALGQGPEFLTYFQNEAQLDKSGLPSDRFFAERPEGSVSTLKIQRTQQEDSAVYLCASSWGRNEKLFFGSGTQLSVL.

The CDR3 is CATSRGLGNEQFF. The CDR3 nucleotides read TGTGCCACCAGTAGGGGGTTAGGCAATGAGCAGTTCTTC. This chain joins TRBV24-1 and TRBJ2-1; a possible D gene is TRBD1 (6 bases). The CDR3 consists of 13 residues. Germline loops: CDR1 KGHDR, CDR2 SFDVKD. V gave up 6 bases and J gave up 6 bases, with 11 bases separating them.